This TCR beta chain was sequenced for a study of blood T cell repertoires in COVID-19. Whole-study context: PBMCs, B-cell-depleted T cells, or T cells were the source of the cDNA or gDNA that made up the material.

CDR1 and CDR2 from the germline V gene are MNHEY and SMNVEV (reference sequence). CDR3 size: 15 residues. Unmatched junction bases numbered 6, after V lost 6 bases and J lost 3 bases. Using immunoSEQ multiplex PCR, the repertoire was profiled, and TCRdb retains in-frame clones only, with some absent. The repertoire has under 200,000 clones, roughly nine tenths of them found once; the top ten carry roughly 3.5%. The source of this sequence is a man in his 70s with acute or convalescent COVID-19. Sequencing used peripheral blood. This chain joins TRBV27 and TRBJ2-1, with TRBD1 identical over 9 bases. This CDR3 reads CASRAGTGNYNEQFF. In nucleotides, the CDR3 is TGTGCCAGCAGGGCCGGGACAGGGAACTACAATGAGCAGTTCTTC.